This TCR beta chain was captured by sequencing in a study of PD-1 blockade in classical Hodgkin lymphoma. Points from the study as a whole: CD4+ TCR diversity, unlike CD8+, climbed significantly by C4D1. Baseline diversity resembling that of newly diagnosed patients was seen in complete responders. Those starting nivolumab under 1 year post-ASCT were excluded. Lower baseline TCR diversity was reported for newly diagnosed patients than for healthy donors.

Exposure to brentuximab vedotin varied, and each patient had relapsed following autologous stem cell transplantation. The CDR3 covers 14 residues. V lost 2 bases and J lost 5; bases outside the gene matches: 8. CDR1 and CDR2 (germline): GTSNPN, SVGIG (reference sequence). Clones were read by immunoSEQ multiplex PCR, and TCRdb kept only the in-frame ones, dropping some. The sample records around 70,000 clones, over 70% being singletons. On this clone: The antigen is not known.

The chain couples TRBV30 to TRBJ1-1, with 7 nucleotides matching TRBD1. The sample here was peripheral blood mononuclear cells (PBMCs), taken before the second cycle of nivolumab. The clonotype was recovered from a human donor with classical Hodgkin lymphoma. CDR3 sequence reads: CAWSLGAGGTEAFF. For the CDR3, the DNA is TGTGCCTGGAGTCTCGGGGCAGGGGGAACTGAAGCTTTCTTT.